Sequencing of this T cell receptor (beta chain) was carried out in a study of blood T cell repertoires in COVID-19. At the level of the study: T cells, B-cell-depleted T cells, or PBMCs supplied cDNA or gDNA.

A Seattle source enrolled patients during active infection and followed them longitudinally. As processed by the authors: Reference gene primer amplification gave estimated nucleated cell counts. The data were produced by immunoSEQ multiplex PCR, yet TCRdb's version contains in-frame clones alone and is incomplete. That table furnishes V, J and clone size, whereas the DNA furnished D and trimming. The sample has approximately 460,000 clones, 89% seen once. Germline CDR1 reads SGHTA; CDR2 reads FQGNSA. Trimming shortened V by 1 base and J by 2 bases, and 13 bases separated the two germline ends. The CDR3 is 16 residues long.

This sequence was found in a man between 18 and 29 years old with COVID-19, enrolled during active disease. The sequencing input was peripheral blood. This chain connects TRBV7-2 to TRBJ2-3; tentatively, D is TRBD1 (5 bases). In nucleotides, the CDR3 is TGTGCCAGCAGCTTAGGACAGTTAAAGGTCACAGATACGCAGTATTTT. Residues: CASSLGQLKVTDTQYF.